A selection of T cell receptor beta chains follows, all from one sample in a study of T cells in Graves' hyperthyroidism and ophthalmopathy. TCRdb re-called the multiplex PCR reads with MiXCR, one entry per CDR3 protein. The data show 530,000 or so distinct CDR3 sequences, with over 15% seen just once and approximately 15% held by the top ten. Input material: blood. The source of these receptors is a woman under 30 with Graves' ophthalmopathy. CDR3s include the opening cysteine and the closing phenylalanine or tryptophan. A D gene is named only where the DNA matches it firmly. Size is omitted from some rows. Given values are once, few, many or a class for expanded clones.

d_call	clone_size	j_call	v_call	cdr3_nt	cdr3_aa
-	many	TRBJ1-1	TRBV28	TGTGCCAGCAGTTATCGGACGTACCCGAACACTGAAGCTTTCTTT	CASSYRTYPNTEAFF
TRBD1	many	TRBJ1-2	TRBV12-3/TRBV12-4	TGTGCCAGCAGTTACCCGGGACAGTCAGATGGCTACACCTTC	CASSYPGQSDGYTF
-	few	TRBJ1-1	TRBV6-1	TGTGCCAGCAGTTGGGGACAACCGAACACTGAAGCTTTCTTT	CASSWGQPNTEAFF
-	few	TRBJ2-2	TRBV28	TGTGCCAGCAGTTTACCCGTCGCGGGGCCTGACACCGGGGAGCTGTTTTTT	CASSLPVAGPDTGELFF
-	many	TRBJ2-1	TRBV5-1	TGCGCCAGCAGCTTAGACCGAGGGGCCTACAATGAGCAGTTCTTC	CASSLDRGAYNEQFF
-	many	TRBJ1-1	TRBV5-1	TGCGCCAGCAGCGAGTTGGGGGGCCTGAACACTGAAGCTTTCTTT	CASSELGGLNTEAFF
-	many	TRBJ2-3	TRBV20-1	TGCAGTGCTAGAGTGGAGGCCACAGATACGCAGTATTTT	CSARVEATDTQYF
-	-	TRBJ2-7	TRBV7-2	TGTGCCAGCAGCACCCGAGAGGGGGGACTACATTCCTACGAGCAGTACTTC	CASSTREGGLHSYEQYF
-	many	TRBJ1-2	TRBV9	TGTGCCAGCAGCGTAGAACAGGGCTATGGCTACACCTTC	CASSVEQGYGYTF
-	-	TRBJ1-6	TRBV27	TGTGCCAGCAGTTTATCGATGTTCGGGGGTCCAAGCTCCTATAATTCACCCCTCCACTTT	CASSLSMFGGPSSYNSPLHF
-	many	TRBJ2-3	TRBV28	TGTGCCAGCAGTTTAAGAGGTCCCGGCACAGATACGCAGTATTTT	CASSLRGPGTDTQYF
-	many	TRBJ2-1	TRBV11-3	TGTGCCAGCAGCAGCCCGACAGGAGGAAGCTCCTACAATGAGCAGTTCTTC	CASSSPTGGSSYNEQFF
TRBD1	-	TRBJ2-1	TRBV15	TGTGCCACCAGCAGAGAACCCTGGGACAGCCAAGGGGAGTTCTTC	CATSREPWDSQGEFF
-	many	TRBJ2-3	TRBV7-2	TGTGCCAGCAGCTTATTTGGGGGGTCCAGCACAGATACGCAGTATTTT	CASSLFGGSSTDTQYF
-	many	TRBJ2-2	TRBV2	TGTGCCAGCAGGGCTAGTAGGTCCGGGGAGCTGTTTTTT	CASRASRSGELFF
TRBD1	many	TRBJ2-1	TRBV6-1	TGTGCCAGCAGCGAGACAGGGGACTACAATGAGCAGTTCTTC	CASSETGDYNEQFF
-	-	TRBJ2-7	TRBV10-3	TGTGCCATCAGTGTCCGGGACAAACAATCCTACGAGCAGTACTTC	CAISVRDKQSYEQYF